These T cell receptor beta chains were read from a single sample in a study of T cells in localized non-small cell lung cancer. Assay used: immunoSEQ multiplex PCR; TCRdb lists only in-frame clones, some missing. Of roughly 40,000 clones listed, 81% are singletons. The sequencing used peripheral blood mononuclear cells, collected before any cancer treatment. The receptor set was obtained from a male donor at least 60 years old with stage II lung adenocarcinoma. Each CDR3 is given without its conserved first and last residue.

V,J,CDR3
TRBV29-1,TRBJ1-4,SVGGQAPSVKLF
TRBV6-5,TRBJ1-1,ASSLNRNTEAF
TRBV6-1,TRBJ2-7,ASSESGDLFTYEQY
TRBV5-1,TRBJ2-5,ASSNTGGQETQY
TRBV7-2,TRBJ1-2,ASSPGTGSYGYT
TRBV2,TRBJ1-2,ASSRTISGGGGYT
TRBV9,TRBJ1-4,ASSVGSYFGEKLF
TRBV6-6,TRBJ1-5,ASSFPPQASNQPQH
TRBV2,TRBJ2-7,ASLGVSGQKSNRRPYEQY
TRBV6-5,TRBJ2-7,ASSYSISGSYEQY
TRBV7-7,TRBJ2-2,ASSFRLAGGAGELF
TRBV7-9,TRBJ1-6,ASSFGGSRTHNSPLH
TRBV28,TRBJ1-3,ASVRQGQNTIY
TRBV27,TRBJ1-2,ASSQRGGGYT
TRBV28,TRBJ1-4,ASRPEGATNEKLF
TRBV4-3,TRBJ1-2,ASSQDPRGRENGYT
TRBV18,TRBJ1-1,ASSPSPPRPQGNTEAF
TRBV4-3,TRBJ2-7,ASSQDRADHSSYEQY
TRBV20-1,TRBJ2-1,SAEVRNEQF
TRBV19,TRBJ2-5,ASSLWTGGEETQY
TRBV2,TRBJ2-2,ASRIPPKELF
TRBV18,TRBJ2-2,ASSRQGNTGELF
TRBV20-1,TRBJ1-1,SARDRTEAF
TRBV30,TRBJ1-2,AWAEGLGGGYT
TRBV19,TRBJ1-5,ASSDSGQGRQPQH
TRBV6-6,TRBJ2-1,ASSYKGPSYNEQF
TRBV6-7,TRBJ2-1,ASSYHLGGTGV
TRBV9,TRBJ2-3,ASSVGGARADTQY
TRBV18,TRBJ1-1,ASSPRDRHTEAF
TRBV6-1,TRBJ1-1,ASTVRVDEAF
TRBV4-3,TRBJ2-1,ASSQETFNEQF
TRBV9,TRBJ1-1,ASSQTGLGTEAF
TRBV2,TRBJ2-5,ATGQGETQY
TRBV6-4,TRBJ1-1,ASSVQGGTEAF
TRBV28,TRBJ2-1,ASSLTGFGQF
TRBV7-2,TRBJ2-7,ASSYIAGSYEQY
TRBV7-2,TRBJ2-7,ASSLGSSGSYEQY
TRBV28,TRBJ1-1,ASRWGVKDNTEAF
TRBV4-1,TRBJ2-5,ASSQDTEETQY
TRBV5-4,TRBJ2-4,ASSLDSFGIQY